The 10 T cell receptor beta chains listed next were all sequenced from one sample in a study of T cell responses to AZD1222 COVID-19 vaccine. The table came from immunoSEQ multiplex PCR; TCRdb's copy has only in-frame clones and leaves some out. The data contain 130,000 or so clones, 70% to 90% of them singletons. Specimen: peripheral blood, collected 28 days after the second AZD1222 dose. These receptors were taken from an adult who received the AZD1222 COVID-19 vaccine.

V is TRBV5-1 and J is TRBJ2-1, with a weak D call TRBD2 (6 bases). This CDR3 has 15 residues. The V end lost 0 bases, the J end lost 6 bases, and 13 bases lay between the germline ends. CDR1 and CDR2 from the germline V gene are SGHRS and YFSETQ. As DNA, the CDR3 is TGCGCCAGCAGCTTGGGGTGGAGGGGCCCCAATGAGCAGTTCTTC. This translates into CASSLGWRGPNEQFF.

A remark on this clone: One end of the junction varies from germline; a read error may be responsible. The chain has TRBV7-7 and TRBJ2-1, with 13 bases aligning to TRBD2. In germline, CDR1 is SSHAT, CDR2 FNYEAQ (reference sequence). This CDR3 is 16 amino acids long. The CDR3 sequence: CASSRGTSGAYNEQFF. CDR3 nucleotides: TGTGCTAGCAGCCGAGGGACTAGCGGGGCATACAATGAGCAGTTCTTC. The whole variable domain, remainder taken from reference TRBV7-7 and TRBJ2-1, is GAGVSQSPRYKVTKRGQDVTLRCDPISSHATLYWYQQALGQGPEFLTYFNYEAQPDKSGLPSDRFSAERPEGSISTLTIQRTEQRDSAMYRCASSRGTSGAYNEQFFGPGTRLTVL.

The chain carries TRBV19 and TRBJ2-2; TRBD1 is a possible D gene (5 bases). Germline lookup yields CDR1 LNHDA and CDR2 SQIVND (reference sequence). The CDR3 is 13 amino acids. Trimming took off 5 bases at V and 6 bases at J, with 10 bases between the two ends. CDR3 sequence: CASSDRAAGELFF. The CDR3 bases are TGTGCCAGTAGTGACAGAGCCGCCGGGGAGCTGTTTTTT.

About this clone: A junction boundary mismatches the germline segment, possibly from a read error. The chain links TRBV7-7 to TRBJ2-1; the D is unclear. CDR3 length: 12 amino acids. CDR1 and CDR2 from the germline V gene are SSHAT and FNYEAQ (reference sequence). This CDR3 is CASSSGGNEQFF. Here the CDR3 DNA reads TGTGCTAGCAGCTCGGGTGGGAATGAGCAGTTCTTC.

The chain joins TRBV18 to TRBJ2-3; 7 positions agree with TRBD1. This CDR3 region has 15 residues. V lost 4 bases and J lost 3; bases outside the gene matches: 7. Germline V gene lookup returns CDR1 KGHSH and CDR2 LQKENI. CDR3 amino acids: CASSRQGTSTDTQYF. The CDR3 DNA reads TGTGCCAGCTCACGACAGGGAACCAGTACAGATACGCAGTATTTT.

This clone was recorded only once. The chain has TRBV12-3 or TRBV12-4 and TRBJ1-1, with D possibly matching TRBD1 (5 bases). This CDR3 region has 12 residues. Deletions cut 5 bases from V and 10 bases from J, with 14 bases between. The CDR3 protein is CASSPGAGGAFF. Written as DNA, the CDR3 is TGTGCCAGCAGTCCCGGGGCCGGGGGAGCTTTCTTT.

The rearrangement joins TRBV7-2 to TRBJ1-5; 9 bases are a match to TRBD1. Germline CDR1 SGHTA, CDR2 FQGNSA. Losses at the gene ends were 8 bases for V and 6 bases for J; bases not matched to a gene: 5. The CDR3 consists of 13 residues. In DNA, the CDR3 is TGTGCCAGCGCACAGGGACAGGGTCAGCCCCAGCATTTT. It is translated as CASAQGQGQPQHF.

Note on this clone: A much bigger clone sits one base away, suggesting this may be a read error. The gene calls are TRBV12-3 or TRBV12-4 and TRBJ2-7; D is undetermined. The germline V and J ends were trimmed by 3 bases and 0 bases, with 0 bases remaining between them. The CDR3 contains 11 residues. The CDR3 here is CASSFSYEQYF. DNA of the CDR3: TGTGCCAGCAGTTTCTCCTACGAGCAGTACTTC.

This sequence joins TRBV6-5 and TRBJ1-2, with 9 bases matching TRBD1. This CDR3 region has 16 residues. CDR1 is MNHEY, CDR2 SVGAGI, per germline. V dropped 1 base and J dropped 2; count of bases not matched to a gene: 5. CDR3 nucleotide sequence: TGTGCCAGCAGTTACTTAGACGGGACAGGGAACTATGGCTACACCTTC. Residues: CASSYLDGTGNYGYTF.

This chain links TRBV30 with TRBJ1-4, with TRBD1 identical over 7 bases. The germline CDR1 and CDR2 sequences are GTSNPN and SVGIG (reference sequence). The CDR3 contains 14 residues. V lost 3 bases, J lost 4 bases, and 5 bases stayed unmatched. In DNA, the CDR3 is TGTGCCTGGAGGTCGGGACAGCATAATGAAAAACTGTTTTTT. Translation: CAWRSGQHNEKLFF.